This T cell receptor (beta chain) appears in the sequencing data of a study of blood T cell repertoires in COVID-19. Study-wide context: Collection of acute and convalescent COVID-19 samples took place in the United States, Italy and Spain. From T cells, B-cell-depleted T cells, or PBMCs came the material, which was cDNA or gDNA.

The CDR3 is 17 residues long. Germline V gene lookup returns CDR1 MNHNS and CDR2 SASEGT. J was trimmed by 7 bases and V by 4 bases; bases with no gene match: 11. Original analysis: Reference gene primer amplification gave nucleated cell count estimates. Measured with immunoSEQ multiplex PCR; TCRdb has only the in-frame clones, and not every one. For V, J and clone size, that table is used; D and trimming come from the DNA. The sample has some 100,000 clones, around 81% seen once. This clone was seen more than once but under ten times. The sequence was collected from a human donor in a cohort sampled during active or convalescent COVID-19. Material for sequencing was peripheral blood. The J gene is TRBJ2-2, the V gene TRBV6-1, with 11 positions matching TRBD1. Here the CDR3 DNA reads TGTGCCAGCAGTGGAAAGGACAGGGGGCTTGCCGGCGGGGAGCTGTTTTTT. Translating it yields CASSGKDRGLAGGELFF.